This entry concerns a single T cell receptor (beta chain). Its antigen is unknown. The CDR3 runs 13 residues. Trimming cost V 4 bases and J 2 bases, with 5 bases left between them. CDR1 MNHEY and CDR2 SMNVEV come from the germline V gene (reference sequence). Primers: 60 Vbeta forward and 13 Jbeta reverse. As handled by the study authors: About 12 million shared chains were among the approximately 82 million unique TCR beta chains that a later analysis counted. The assay was immunoSEQ multiplex PCR, and TCRdb's table has in-frame clones only and misses some. The V and J calls and the clone size are those of that table, but D and trimming were determined from the DNA. This table has 150,000 to 200,000 clones, about 80% appearing once. This entry belongs to a study of cytomegalovirus exposure and HLA in healthy donors. Across the whole study: Caucasian-associated ancestry cluster membership applied to 75% to 85% of 300 to 450 genotyped donors.

Study conclusions and caveats: The authors listed 150 to 200 TCR beta chains as cytomegalovirus-associated.

The clonotype comes from a man aged 18 to 30 in good health and CMV-seropositive. Input material: PBMCs. The chain links TRBV27 to TRBJ2-2; D is possibly TRBD2 (5 bases). The CDR3 bases are TGTGCCAGCAGTTGGACTAACACCGGGGAGCTGTTTTTT. Its protein product is CASSWTNTGELFF.